This passage covers 20 T cell receptor beta chains from one sample sequenced in a study of sequential checkpoint blockade in melanoma. The protocol was immunoSEQ multiplex PCR, while the TCRdb copy is restricted to in-frame clones and leaves out a portion. The table has roughly 30,000 clones, around 82% seen once. Specified treatment: randomized to nivolumab then ipilimumab (arm A) or the reverse (arm B). The source material was CD8+ T cells sorted from blood (inferred from file names), sampled from a patient given nivolumab and ipilimumab in sequence. These receptors all come from a human donor with melanoma.

The chain uses TRBV5-1 and TRBJ1-1; no reliable D call. In germline, CDR1 is SGHRS, CDR2 YFSETQ. The ends were cut back, 2 bases at V and 5 bases at J, with 13 bases in the middle. CDR3 size: 14 residues. The CDR3 coding sequence is TGCGCCAGCAGCTTCGGGCGCCTAGCAACTGAAGCTTTCTTT. This encodes CASSFGRLATEAFF.

The V and J genes are TRBV6-6 and TRBJ1-1; D is perhaps TRBD1 (5 bases). The length of the CDR3 is 15 residues. V lost 1 base to trimming and J lost 4 bases, with 13 bases between them. CDR1 MNHNY and CDR2 SVGAGI come from the germline V gene (reference sequence). The CDR3 region is CASSYWEGFFTEAFF. CDR3 DNA sequence: TGTGCCAGCAGTTACTGGGAGGGGTTTTTCACTGAAGCTTTCTTT.

Note on this clone: Other DNA sequences within the sample encode an identical CDR3. The rearrangement joins TRBV30 to TRBJ2-2, with D perhaps TRBD2 (5 bases). CDR3 length equals 15 residues. Trimming took 3 bases from V and 5 from J, leaving 16 bases between them. Germline V lookup: CDR1 GTSNPN, CDR2 SVGIG (reference sequence). CDR3 nucleotide sequence: TGTGCCTGGAGCCAGATGGCCGAGGGTACCGGGGAGCTGTTTTTT. Translated: CAWSQMAEGTGELFF.

The chain uses TRBV6-4 and TRBJ2-5, with TRBD2 identical over 8 bases. The CDR3 is 16 residues long. Per the germline V gene, CDR1 is MRHNA and CDR2 is SNTAGT. V dropped 2 bases and J dropped 4; count of bases not matched to a gene: 9. CDR3 nucleotides: TGTGCCAGCAGTGACAACGCGGGGGGCGGCTTAGAGACCCAGTACTTC. It specifies CASSDNAGGGLETQYF.

This clone was recorded once. The chain recombines TRBV2 with TRBJ2-7, with 9 bases matching TRBD2. V lost 8 bases and J lost 2; bases outside the gene matches: 4. The CDR3 runs to 13 residues. CDR1 SNHLY and CDR2 FYNNEI come from the germline V gene. The CDR3 nucleotides are TGTGCCAGCGGATTAGCGGGAGCCTACGAGCAGTACTTC. Protein: CASGLAGAYEQYF.

The CDR3 sequence: CASSSIVNTEAFF. In nucleotides, the CDR3 is TGTGCCAGCAGTTCGATAGTGAACACTGAAGCTTTCTTT. The chain combines TRBV5-6 with TRBJ1-1; D gene unclear. Germline V gene data show CDR1 as SGHDT and CDR2 as YYEEEE. With 5 bases removed from V and 0 bases from J, the gap between germline ends came to 8 bases. The CDR3 runs 13 residues.

This clone was seen a few times. The chain uses TRBV6-1 and TRBJ1-6, with no clear D. V was trimmed by 6 bases and J by 9 bases, leaving 15 bases between them. From germline, CDR1 is MNHNS and CDR2 SASEGT. CDR3 length: 14 residues. The CDR3 here is CASRGGRASSPLHF. As DNA, the CDR3 is TGTGCCAGCAGGGGAGGGAGAGCAAGTTCACCCCTCCACTTT.

The chain couples TRBV15 to TRBJ2-7; D remains unclear. CDR1 is LNHNV and CDR2 is YYDKDF in the germline V gene (reference sequence). The CDR3 totals 12 residues. The germline V and J ends were trimmed by 6 bases and 2 bases, with 8 bases remaining between them. CDR3 sequence reads: CATSISAYEQYF. Written as DNA, the CDR3 is TGTGCCACCAGTATCAGCGCCTACGAGCAGTACTTC. The full variable domain, completed using reference TRBV15 and TRBJ2-7, is DAMVIQNPRYQVTQFGKPVTLSCSQTLNHNVMYWYQQKSSQAPKLLFHYYDKDFNNEADTPDNFQSRRPNTSFCFLDIRSPGLGDTAMYLCATSISAYEQYFGPGTRLTVT.

This chain connects TRBV15 to TRBJ2-1; weak D call: TRBD1 (5 bases). Germline CDR1 reads LNHNV; CDR2 reads YYDKDF (reference sequence). Deletions cut 0 bases from V and 0 bases from J, with 9 bases between. This CDR3 region has 16 residues. CDR3 region: CATSRDSGPSYNEQFF. The CDR3 bases are TGTGCCACCAGCAGAGATTCAGGGCCCTCCTACAATGAGCAGTTCTTC.

V is TRBV7-8 and J is TRBJ2-3; 14 nucleotides agree with TRBD2. Germline CDR1 is SGHVS and CDR2 is FQNEAQ. The CDR3 spans 15 residues. The V and J ends lost 5 bases and 7 bases, in that order; junction bases with no gene match: 5. The DNA of the CDR3 is TGTGCCAGCAGCCTGACTAGCGGGAGGGTGAATACGCAGTATTTT. It yields the protein CASSLTSGRVNTQYF.

The chain carries TRBV27 and TRBJ1-2, with unresolved D. The CDR3 has 13 residues. CDR1 is MNHEY, CDR2 SMNVEV, per germline (reference sequence). V was shortened by 5 bases and J by 5 bases, with 12 bases between the two germline ends. The DNA of the CDR3 is TGTGCCAGCAGTCCGGCGAGGCTGTATGGCTACACCTTC. The encoded protein is CASSPARLYGYTF.

This chain links TRBV19 with TRBJ2-7; no reliable D call. Germline V lookup: CDR1 LNHDA, CDR2 SQIVND (reference sequence). The CDR3 is 13 amino acids. Trimming left V 0 bases short and J 6 bases short, with 9 bases between. In nucleotides, the CDR3 is TGTGCCAGTAGTATAGAGTTACGAGCCGAGCAGTACTTC. Protein product: CASSIELRAEQYF.

The chain joins TRBV4-3 to TRBJ2-3; the match to TRBD1 covers 10 bases. The CDR3 runs to 16 residues. Germline loops: CDR1 LGHNA, CDR2 YSLEER. Trimming removed 4 bases from V and 2 bases from J; junction bases left unmatched: 6. This CDR3 is CASSPRTGGSTDTQYF. In DNA form, the CDR3 reads TGCGCCAGCAGCCCCCGGACAGGGGGTTCCACAGATACGCAGTATTTT.

The rearrangement links TRBV10-1 to TRBJ2-7, with 10 bases matching TRBD1. V lost 6 bases, J lost 3 bases, and 2 bases stayed unmatched. Germline V gene sequence: CDR1 WNHNN, CDR2 SYGVQD (reference sequence). The CDR3 is 13 amino acids. In DNA, the CDR3 is TGCGCCAGCAGCTGGGACAGGGGCTACGAGCAGTACTTC. It yields the protein CASSWDRGYEQYF.

The CDR3 region is CASSLVETGGEQYF. The DNA for the CDR3 is TGTGCCAGCAGCTTAGTTGAGACAGGGGGCGAGCAGTACTTC. This chain uses TRBV7-9 with TRBJ2-7; 9 bases are shared with TRBD1. Germline CDR1 and CDR2: SEHNR and FQNEAQ (reference sequence). V was clipped by 1 base and J by 6 bases; unmatched bases: 4. CDR3 length equals 14 residues.

This clone appeared a single time. The J gene is TRBJ1-3, the V gene TRBV15, with unresolved D. Germline-derived CDR1 and CDR2 are LNHNV and YYDKDF (reference sequence). V was shortened by 2 bases and J by 2 bases, with 13 bases between the two germline ends. CDR3 length: 16 residues. CDR3 sequence reads: CATSRPAREAGNTIYF. CDR3 sequence (DNA): TGTGCCACCAGCAGACCCGCCCGGGAAGCTGGAAACACCATATATTTT.

There are a few counts of this clone. The chain carries TRBV6-4 and TRBJ2-2; 9 bases map to TRBD2. Germline V gives CDR1 MRHNA, CDR2 SNTAGT. The CDR3 totals 17 residues. V shed 2 bases, J shed 0 bases, and the junction held 4 bases outside the gene matches. DNA of the CDR3: TGTGCCAGCAGTGACAGCCTAGCGGGGACGAACACCGGGGAGCTGTTTTTT. It yields the protein CASSDSLAGTNTGELFF.

This chain uses TRBV27 with TRBJ1-5; D is possibly TRBD1 (6 bases). Germline V gives CDR1 MNHEY, CDR2 SMNVEV (reference sequence). The CDR3 length is 16 residues. V lost 3 bases, J lost 0 bases, and 12 bases lay in between. The CDR3 nucleotides are TGTGCCAGCAGTTTCCGGGGGGCCTTTAGCAATCAGCCCCAGCATTTT. This encodes CASSFRGAFSNQPQHF.

Turning to this clone: Since no conserved phenylalanine or tryptophan closes the CDR3, a read error is the likely cause. V gene TRBV28 combines with J gene TRBJ1-2, with 7 nucleotides matching TRBD1. This CDR3 is built from 15 residues. CDR1 and CDR2 (germline): MDHEN, SYDVKM. The V segment lost 3 bases and the J segment 5 bases; nucleotides outside the gene matches: 9. CDR3 coding DNA: TGTGCCAGCAGTTTCGGACAGGCGCCTCTTTATGGCTACACCCTC. As protein: CASSFGQAPLYGYTL.

The chain has TRBV9 and TRBJ1-2, with 10 bases lining up with TRBD1. V gave up 4 bases and J gave up 7 bases; unmatched junction bases: 7. This CDR3 spans 14 amino acids. The germline V gene encodes CDR1 SGDLS and CDR2 YYNGEE. CDR3 sequence (DNA): TGTGCCAGCAGCCCCCGGACAGGGGGTTTTGGCTACACCTTC. Its translation: CASSPRTGGFGYTF. Full variable domain (rest looked up from reference TRBV9 and TRBJ1-2): DSGVTQTPKHLITATGQRVTLRCSPRSGDLSVYWYQQSLDQGLQFLIQYYNGEERAKGNILERFSAQQFPDLHSELNLSSLELGDSALYFCASSPRTGGFGYTFGSGTRLTVV.